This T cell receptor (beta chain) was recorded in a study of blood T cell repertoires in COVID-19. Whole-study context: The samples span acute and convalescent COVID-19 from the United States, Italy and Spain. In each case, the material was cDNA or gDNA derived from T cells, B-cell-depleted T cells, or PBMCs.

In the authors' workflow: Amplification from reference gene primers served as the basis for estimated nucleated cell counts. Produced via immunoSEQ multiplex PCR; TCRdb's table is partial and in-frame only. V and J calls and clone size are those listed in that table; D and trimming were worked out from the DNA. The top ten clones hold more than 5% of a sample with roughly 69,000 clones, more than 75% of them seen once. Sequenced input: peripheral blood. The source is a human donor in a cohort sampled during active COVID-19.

The CDR3 spells CASSVVSGGNTQYF. CDR3 nucleotide sequence: TGTGCCAGCAGCGTAGTTAGCGGGGGAAATACGCAGTATTTT. The chain links TRBV9 to TRBJ2-3, with 9 nucleotides matching TRBD2. CDR3 length equals 14 residues. Trimming took 0 bases from V and 7 from J; bases not matched to a gene: 3. Germline V gene data show CDR1 as SGDLS and CDR2 as YYNGEE. Together with reference TRBV9 and TRBJ2-3, the CDR3 gives the full variable domain: DSGVTQTPKHLITATGQRVTLRCSPRSGDLSVYWYQQSLDQGLQFLIQYYNGEERAKGNILERFSAQQFPDLHSELNLSSLELGDSALYFCASSVVSGGNTQYFGPGTRLTVL.